This section outlines one TCR beta chain sequence together with its context. The target antigen is unknown. Trimming removed 2 bases from V and 1 base from J, with 7 bases in between. The germline V gene encodes CDR1 ENHRY and CDR2 SYGVKD. The CDR3 contains 14 residues. Profiled with immunoSEQ multiplex PCR; TCRdb holds only in-frame clones, not every one. The sample has about 69,000 clones, over 80% seen once; the top ten hold under 2%. The data were taken from a study of siplizumab effects on memory and regulatory T cells. Study-wide results and caveats: Major contributors to the alloresponse seemed to be naive T cells, which also appeared more diverse than memory cells. Mappable alloreactive CD4+ clones averaged around 71% Treg-derived with siplizumab versus about 30% in controls. Siplizumab brought about a significant reduction in alloreactive sequences traceable to unstimulated CD4+ memory cells. Solely a minor proportion of alloreactive clones could be assigned to unstimulated subsets.

The rearrangement uses TRBV10-3 and TRBJ2-3; D call uncertain. Sequencing was done on a sample of Tregs sorted from blood. This TCR was recovered from a human donor in good health. CDR3 residues: CAISEGVGTDTQYF. For the CDR3, the DNA is TGTGCCATCAGTGAGGGGGTCGGCACAGATACGCAGTATTTT.